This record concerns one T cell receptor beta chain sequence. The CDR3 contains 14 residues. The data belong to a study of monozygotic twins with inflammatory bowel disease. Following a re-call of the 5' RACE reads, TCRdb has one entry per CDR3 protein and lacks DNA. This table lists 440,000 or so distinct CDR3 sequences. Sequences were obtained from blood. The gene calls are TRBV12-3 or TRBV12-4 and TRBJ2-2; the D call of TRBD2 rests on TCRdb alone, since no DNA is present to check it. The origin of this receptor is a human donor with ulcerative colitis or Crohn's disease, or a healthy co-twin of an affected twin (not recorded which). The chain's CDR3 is CASRPNRGTGELFF.